A selection of T cell receptor beta chains follows, all from one sample in a study of identifying expanded T cells in peripheral blood. Clones were sequenced by immunoSEQ multiplex PCR, and TCRdb holds only the in-frame ones, with some missing. The table lists about 98,000 clones, about 91% of them singletons, with about 14% in the top ten. The sequencing input was blood. These receptors came from a person between 18 and 75 years old in good health. The CDR3 runs from the conserved cysteine through the conserved F or W. The D gene is left open where the match is weak. Some rows mark clone size as missing; the rest say once, few, many or name a class of expanded clone.

NA	TRBV7-8	TRBJ1-1	NA	TGTGCCAGCAGCTTAGTTCTTACTGAAGCTTTCTTT	CASSLVLTEAFF
NA	TRBV5-1	TRBJ2-2	NA	TGCGCCAGCACCCGGGGTACCGGGGCCCACCTGATGCGGACCGGGGAGCTGTTTTTT	CASTRGTGAHLMRTGELFF
NA	TRBV28	TRBJ2-7	TRBD2	TGTGCCAGCAGTGTCCGGGTGGGGACGGGGGGCGAGCAGTACTTC	CASSVRVGTGGEQYF
NA	TRBV7-2	TRBJ1-2	NA	TGTGCCAGCACCGCTACGGGACCGCAATACTATGGCTACACCTTC	CASTATGPQYYGYTF
NA	TRBV7-9	TRBJ2-4	NA	TGTGCCAGCTCCCCTACCGGACAGATACTAGCCAAAAACATTCAGTACTTC	CASSPTGQILAKNIQYF
NA	TRBV19	TRBJ2-1	NA	TGTGCCAGTAGTATAGATATTATAACGCGGAGCTCCTACAATGAGCAGTTCTTC	CASSIDIITRSSYNEQFF
NA	TRBV28	TRBJ2-7	NA	TGTGCATCAGGAGGGAATTACGAGCAGTACTTC	CASGGNYEQYF
NA	TRBV7-2	TRBJ1-1	NA	TGTGCCAGCAGCTCACAGGTCACTGAAGCTTTCTTT	CASSSQVTEAFF
NA	TRBV7-2	TRBJ2-7	NA	TGTGCCAGCAGCCCCCGGGGGAACTCCTACGAGCAGTACTTC	CASSPRGNSYEQYF
NA	TRBV11-2	TRBJ2-6	NA	TGTGCCAGCAGCTCCTTGGCAGGGCGCTCCGGGGCCAACGTCCTGACTTTC	CASSSLAGRSGANVLTF
NA	TRBV18	TRBJ2-2	NA	TGTGCCAGCTCCAAAGGAGTAAACACCGGGGAGCTGTTTTTT	CASSKGVNTGELFF
NA	TRBV6-5	TRBJ2-1	NA	TGTGCCAGCAGTTACGAGGCGAGCTCCTACAATGAGCAGTTCTTC	CASSYEASSYNEQFF
NA	TRBV7-3	TRBJ2-2	TRBD1	TGTGCCAGCAGCTCACAGGGGACCACCGGGGAGCTGTTTTTT	CASSSQGTTGELFF
NA	TRBV2	TRBJ1-4	NA	TGTGCCAGCAGGAGCCGGACGGCCACTAATGAAAAACTGTTTTTT	CASRSRTATNEKLFF
NA	TRBV11-2	TRBJ2-2	NA	TGTGCCAGCAGCCTACAGGGGAACACCGGGGAGCTGTTTTTT	CASSLQGNTGELFF
NA	TRBV5-1	TRBJ2-7	TRBD2	TGCGCCAGCAGCTGGGGACTAGCGGGCTCCGAGCAGTACTTC	CASSWGLAGSEQYF
few	TRBV9	TRBJ1-2	NA	TGTGCCAGCAGCGTAGAGGTAGTAGGGGATGGCTACACCTTC	CASSVEVVGDGYTF
NA	TRBV18	TRBJ2-1	NA	TGTGCCAGCTCACCACCGTCTGGGGTATACAATGAGCAGTTCTTC	CASSPPSGVYNEQFF
NA	TRBV6-5	TRBJ2-5	TRBD1	TGTGCCAGCAGCTACGACAGGGAGGAGACCCAGTACTTC	CASSYDREETQYF
NA	TRBV27	TRBJ2-3	TRBD2	TGTGCCAGCAGTTTAACTAGCGGGAGACCCACAGATACGCAGTATTTT	CASSLTSGRPTDTQYF
NA	TRBV5-1	TRBJ1-4	TRBD1	TGCGCCAGCAGCTTGGGGGACAGCCCTAATGAAAAACTGTTTTTT	CASSLGDSPNEKLFF
once	TRBV18	TRBJ1-1	NA	TGTGCCAGCTCACCAAATCAGGGGCTCACTGAAGCTTTCTTT	CASSPNQGLTEAFF
once	TRBV7-8	TRBJ2-7	NA	TGTGCCAGCAGCTCAAAACAGGGATCGGCCTACGAGCAGTACTTC	CASSSKQGSAYEQYF
NA	TRBV11-2	TRBJ2-7	NA	TGTGCCAGCAGGGGTACAGGGTTCCACGAGCAGTACTTC	CASRGTGFHEQYF
few	TRBV2	TRBJ2-7	NA	TGTGCCAGCAGTGTAGGGCAGGGCTACGAGCAGTACTTC	CASSVGQGYEQYF
NA	TRBV2	TRBJ2-3	NA	TGTGCCAGCAATTACGGTACGCAGTATTTT	CASNYGTQYF
NA	TRBV2	TRBJ2-1	TRBD2	TGTGCCAGCAGTTTGGACCACGGGAGGGAGGCTGAGCAGTTCTTC	CASSLDHGREAEQFF
NA	TRBV7-9	TRBJ1-5	TRBD1	TGTGCCAGCAGCGGGTACTCGGACAGGGGTAATCAGCCCCAGCATTTT	CASSGYSDRGNQPQHF
NA	TRBV7-2	TRBJ2-5	NA	TGTGCCAGCAGCACCTCTACTACTATGGAGACCCAGTACTTC	CASSTSTTMETQYF